These T cell receptor beta chains were read from a single sample in a study of PD-1 blockade in classical Hodgkin lymphoma. Profiled with immunoSEQ multiplex PCR; TCRdb holds only in-frame clones, not every one. The table shows around 58,000 clones, with more than 75% occurring only once. Specimen: peripheral blood mononuclear cells (PBMCs), collected at baseline. Receptors were obtained from a human donor with classical Hodgkin lymphoma. Both conserved end residues are part of each CDR3. The D gene is left open where the match is weak. Not all rows give a size; the values are once, few, many and, for expanded clones, a class.

TRBD2	NA	TRBJ2-1	TRBV7-3	TGTGCCAGCAGCTTACTGGGTCCAGCGGGAGGGGCTGAGCAGTTCTTC	CASSLLGPAGGAEQFF
TRBD2	NA	TRBJ2-4	TRBV27	TGTGCCAGCAGTTCTAGCGGGACTGCCAAAAACATTCAGTACTTC	CASSSSGTAKNIQYF
TRBD1	NA	TRBJ2-1	TRBV4-2	TGTGCCAGCAGCCAATCCGGGACAGGGGGGAATGAGCAGTTCTTC	CASSQSGTGGNEQFF
NA	NA	TRBJ2-3	TRBV6-5	TGTGCCAGCAGTGCCTGGACTGACAGTAGGGATACGCAGTATTTT	CASSAWTDSRDTQYF
NA	NA	TRBJ2-2	TRBV15	TGTGCCACCAGCAGGTTCCACGGCACCGGGGAGCTGTTTTTT	CATSRFHGTGELFF
TRBD1	once	TRBJ1-4	TRBV11-3	TGTGCCAGCAGCCCACCCCCGGACAGGGGGTTTGGGGCTAATGAAAAACTGTTTTTT	CASSPPPDRGFGANEKLFF
TRBD1	NA	TRBJ1-6	TRBV5-4	TGTGCCAGCAGTTCGACCGGGACAGGGGAGTCACCCCTCCACTTT	CASSSTGTGESPLHF
NA	NA	TRBJ2-2	TRBV5-1	TGCGCCAGCACCGCCCACACGCAGAACACCGGGGAGCTGTTTTTT	CASTAHTQNTGELFF
NA	NA	TRBJ2-7	TRBV5-1	TGCGCCAGCAGCTTGGGAGCGGGCGGGAATTCCTACGAGCAGTACTTC	CASSLGAGGNSYEQYF
NA	NA	TRBJ2-5	TRBV27	TGTGCCAGCAGTTTGGGGGTCAAGGGCGAGACCCAGTACTTC	CASSLGVKGETQYF
TRBD1	once	TRBJ2-5	TRBV5-1	TGCGCCAGCAGCTTCCAAGCCGGGACAGGGATGTTTGGGACCCAGTACTTC	CASSFQAGTGMFGTQYF
TRBD2	NA	TRBJ2-7	TRBV2	TGTGCCAGCAGTGGTAGCTCTAGCGGGGTCTACGAGCAGTACTTC	CASSGSSSGVYEQYF
TRBD1	NA	TRBJ2-5	TRBV25-1	TGTGCCAGCAGTGACAGGGGGCATCAAGAGACCCAGTACTTC	CASSDRGHQETQYF
NA	NA	TRBJ2-1	TRBV28	TGTGCCAGCAGTTTACCAGGGGCTAGGAATGAGCAGTTCTTC	CASSLPGARNEQFF
NA	NA	TRBJ2-7	TRBV7-8	TGTGCCAGCAGCCTCCGGGTGGTCTACGAGCAGTACTTC	CASSLRVVYEQYF
TRBD2	many	TRBJ2-1	TRBV6-5	TGTGCCAGCAGTTACGGCTGGCTAGCGGGCGGATTTGAGCAGTTCTTC	CASSYGWLAGGFEQFF
TRBD1	NA	TRBJ2-7	TRBV9	TGTGCCAGTGAGGACAGGCCCGGAGTAGGGCCTTACGAGCAGTACTTC	CASEDRPGVGPYEQYF
NA	NA	TRBJ1-5	TRBV6-1	TGTGCCAGCAGACAGGACTCGGACCAGCCCCAGCATTTT	CASRQDSDQPQHF
TRBD1	NA	TRBJ1-2	TRBV28	TGTGCCAGCAGTTCGAGGCGGACAGGGGGCTATGGCTACACCTTC	CASSSRRTGGYGYTF
NA	NA	TRBJ1-3	TRBV6-8	TGTGCCAGCGACGCAGGGTTCTCTGGAAACACCATATATTTT	CASDAGFSGNTIYF
TRBD2	NA	TRBJ2-2	TRBV7-9	TGTGCCAGCAAACTAGGACTAGCGGCCACCGGGGAGCTGTTTTTT	CASKLGLAATGELFF
TRBD2	NA	TRBJ2-7	TRBV7-2	TGTGCCAGCAGATCTAGCGGGCTCGCCTACGAGCAGTACTTC	CASRSSGLAYEQYF
NA	NA	TRBJ2-3	TRBV27	TGTGCCAGCAGTTTAGGGGGCCCTAGCACAGATACGCAGTATTTT	CASSLGGPSTDTQYF
TRBD2	NA	TRBJ2-1	TRBV4-1	TGCGCCAGCAGATCCGTAGCGGGGTACAATGAGCAGTTCTTC	CASRSVAGYNEQFF
NA	NA	TRBJ2-3	TRBV5-1	TGCGCCAGCTTGGACGGATACACAGATACGCAGTATTTT	CASLDGYTDTQYF
NA	NA	TRBJ2-5	TRBV11-2	TGTGCCAGCAGCTTAGGACTAAAAGAAGAGACCCAGTACTTC	CASSLGLKEETQYF
TRBD1	NA	TRBJ2-2	TRBV19	TGTGCCAGTAGTGCATCAAAAGGGGGCGCCTACCGTCCCGGGGAGCTGTTTTTT	CASSASKGGAYRPGELFF
NA	NA	TRBJ2-7	TRBV10-3	TGTGCCATCAGTGAGTTTCTGGACACCCTTGGAGAGCAGTACTTC	CAISEFLDTLGEQYF
NA	NA	TRBJ1-1	TRBV5-6	TGTGCCAGCAGCTTGGCCGCTGGCAAAATGAACACTGAAGCTTTCTTT	CASSLAAGKMNTEAFF
NA	few	TRBJ2-2	TRBV6-1	TGTGCCAGCAGTGATCTGTCCGGGTACACCGGGGAGCTGTTTTTT	CASSDLSGYTGELFF
NA	NA	TRBJ2-2	TRBV19	TGTGCCAGTAGTACCCCCCGGGGTAATGCAAGAGGCACCGGGGAGCTGTTTTTT	CASSTPRGNARGTGELFF
NA	few	TRBJ2-1	TRBV9	TGTGCCAGCAGCGTAGGAGGGTCCACCTACAATGAGCAGTTCTTC	CASSVGGSTYNEQFF
NA	NA	TRBJ1-4	TRBV5-1	TGCGCCAGCAGCTCCGGGACAATGAATGAAAAACTGTTTTTT	CASSSGTMNEKLFF
NA	NA	TRBJ2-1	TRBV7-7	TGTGCTAGCAGCTTAGCGCCAGGGGACAATGAGCAGTTCTTC	CASSLAPGDNEQFF
NA	NA	TRBJ2-3	TRBV11-1	TGTGCCAGCAGCTTAGTATGGGATACGCAGTATTTT	CASSLVWDTQYF
TRBD1	few	TRBJ2-7	TRBV19	TGTGCCAGTCGACAGGGGGCGGGTGAGCAGTACTTC	CASRQGAGEQYF
NA	NA	TRBJ2-7	TRBV5-1	TGCGCCAGCAGCCCCAGACGGAGTTCCTACGAGCAGTACTTC	CASSPRRSSYEQYF
TRBD1	NA	TRBJ1-3	TRBV5-1	TGCGCCAGCAGCTTCGACAGGGAGGGCACCATATATTTT	CASSFDREGTIYF
NA	NA	TRBJ1-1	TRBV5-5	TGTGCCAGCAGCATAAACCAGGTGAACACTGAAGCTTTCTTT	CASSINQVNTEAFF
TRBD1	NA	TRBJ2-7	TRBV5-5	TGTGCCAGCAGCCGGGGACAGGGGTACCACGAGCAGTACTTC	CASSRGQGYHEQYF
NA	NA	TRBJ2-3	TRBV5-1	TGCGCCAGCAGCTTGGTAGTCAGGGGTACAGATACGCAGTATTTT	CASSLVVRGTDTQYF
TRBD2	NA	TRBJ2-1	TRBV5-8	TGTGCCAGCAGCTTGGAAGCTCTAGCGGGGGCACACTCGTTCTTC	CASSLEALAGAHSFF
NA	NA	TRBJ2-5	TRBV6-5	TGTGCCAGCAGTTACTCAGAGACCCAGTACTTC	CASSYSETQYF
NA	NA	TRBJ2-7	TRBV15	TGTGCCACCAGCAGAGAGGAGGTCCCCCACTACGAGCAGTACTTC	CATSREEVPHYEQYF
TRBD2	NA	TRBJ2-5	TRBV7-9	TGTGCCAGCAGCTTAGTCGTTCTAGCGGCCCGTATTCAAGAGACCCAGTACTTC	CASSLVVLAARIQETQYF